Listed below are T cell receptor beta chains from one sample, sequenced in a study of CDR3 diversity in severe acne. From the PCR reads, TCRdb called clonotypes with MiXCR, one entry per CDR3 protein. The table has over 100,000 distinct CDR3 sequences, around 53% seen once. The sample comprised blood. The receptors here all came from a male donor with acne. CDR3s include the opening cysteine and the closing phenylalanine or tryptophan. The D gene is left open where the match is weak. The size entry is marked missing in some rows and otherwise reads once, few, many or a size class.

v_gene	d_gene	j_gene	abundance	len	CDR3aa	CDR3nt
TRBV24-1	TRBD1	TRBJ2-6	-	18	CATSDRGTGASGANVLTF	TGTGCCACCAGTGATCGCGGGACAGGAGCTTCTGGGGCCAACGTCCTGACTTTC
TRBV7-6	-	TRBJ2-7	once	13	CASRLREGYEQYF	TGTGCCAGCAGACTTCGAGAGGGCTACGAGCAGTACTTC
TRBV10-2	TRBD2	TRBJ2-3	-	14	CASSLAGGQDTQYF	TGCGCCAGCTCCTTAGCGGGAGGGCAAGATACGCAGTATTTT
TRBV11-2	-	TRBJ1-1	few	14	CASSQEGIGSEAFF	TGTGCCAGCAGCCAAGAGGGGATAGGCTCTGAAGCTTTCTTT
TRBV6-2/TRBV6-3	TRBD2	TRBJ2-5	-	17	CASSYPPSGRGRETQYF	TGTGCCAGCAGTTACCCGCCTAGCGGGAGGGGACGGGAGACCCAGTACTTC
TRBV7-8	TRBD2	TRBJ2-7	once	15	CASSLVTSGSYEQYF	TGTGCCAGCAGCTTAGTGACTAGCGGCTCCTACGAGCAGTACTTC
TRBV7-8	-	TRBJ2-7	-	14	CASSLEAATYEQYF	TGTGCCAGCAGCTTAGAGGCAGCCACCTACGAGCAGTACTTC
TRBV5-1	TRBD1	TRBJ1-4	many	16	CASSVTGSVPNEKLFF	TGCGCCAGCAGCGTGACAGGGTCAGTTCCTAATGAAAAACTGTTTTTT
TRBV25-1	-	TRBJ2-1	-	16	CASSESLGVGYNEQFF	TGTGCCAGCAGTGAATCTTTAGGGGTAGGGTACAATGAGCAGTTCTTC
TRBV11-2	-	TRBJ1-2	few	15	CASSLVPRGGYGYTF	TGTGCCAGCAGCTTGGTGCCCCGGGGTGGCTATGGCTACACCTTC
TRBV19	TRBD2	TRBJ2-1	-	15	CASSATSGTYNEQFF	TGTGCCAGTAGTGCGACTAGCGGGACGTACAATGAGCAGTTCTTC
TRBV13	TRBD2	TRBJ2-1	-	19	CASSDRTSGRAAVANEQFF	TGTGCCAGCAGCGACCGGACTAGCGGGAGGGCCGCAGTTGCTAATGAGCAGTTCTTC
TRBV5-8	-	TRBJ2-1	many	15	CASSSGDESYNEQFF	TGTGCCAGCAGCTCTGGGGATGAATCCTACAATGAGCAGTTCTTC
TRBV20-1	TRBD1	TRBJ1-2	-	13	CSAPGQGALGYTF	TGCAGTGCCCCGGGACAGGGGGCTCTTGGCTACACCTTC
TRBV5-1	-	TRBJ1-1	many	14	CASSLTDMNTEAFF	TGCGCCAGTTCTTTGACCGACATGAACACTGAAGCTTTCTTT
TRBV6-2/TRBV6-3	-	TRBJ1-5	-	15	CASSPQQGGNQPQHF	TGTGCCAGCAGTCCACAACAGGGAGGCAATCAGCCCCAGCATTTT
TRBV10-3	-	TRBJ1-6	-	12	CASRTGGSPLHF	TGTGCCAGCAGAACGGGGGGATCACCCCTCCACTTT
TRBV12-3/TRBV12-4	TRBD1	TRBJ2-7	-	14	CASSSKQGVDEQYF	TGTGCCAGCAGTTCGAAACAGGGGGTAGACGAGCAGTACTTC
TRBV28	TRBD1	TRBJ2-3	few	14	CASTATGFTDTQYF	TGTGCCAGCACCGCGACAGGGTTCACAGATACGCAGTATTTT
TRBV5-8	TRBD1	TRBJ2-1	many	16	CASSTGSTGETNEQFF	TGTGCCAGCAGCACAGGATCGACAGGGGAAACCAATGAGCAGTTCTTC
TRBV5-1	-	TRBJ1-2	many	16	CASTRQSPSGDYGYTF	TGCGCCAGCACCCGTCAATCCCCCTCAGGGGACTATGGCTACACCTTC
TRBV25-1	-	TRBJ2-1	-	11	CASGTRDEQFF	TGTGCCAGCGGGACAAGGGATGAGCAGTTCTTC
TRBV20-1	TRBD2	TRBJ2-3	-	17	CSARDVTSGSDADTQYF	TGCAGTGCTAGAGATGTGACTAGCGGGAGTGACGCAGATACGCAGTATTTT
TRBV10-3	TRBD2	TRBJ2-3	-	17	CATRTLASGVLADTQYF	TGTGCCACCCGAACTCTTGCTAGCGGGGTCTTAGCAGATACGCAGTATTTT
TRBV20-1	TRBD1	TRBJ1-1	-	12	CSARATGGYAFF	TGCAGTGCTAGAGCGACAGGGGGGTATGCTTTCTTT
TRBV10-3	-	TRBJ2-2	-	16	CASGTGTPDVTGELFF	TGTGCCAGCGGGACCGGGACACCGGACGTCACCGGGGAGCTGTTTTTT
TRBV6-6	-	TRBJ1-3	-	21	CASILTGGTYEQYFGPGTIYF	-
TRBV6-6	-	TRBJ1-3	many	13	CASSPISGNTIYF	TGTGCCAGCAGCCCCATTTCTGGAAACACCATATATTTT
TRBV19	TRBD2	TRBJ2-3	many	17	CASSIASTGTNSDTQYF	TGTGCCAGTAGTATAGCTTCAACCGGGACTAACTCGGATACGCAGTATTTT
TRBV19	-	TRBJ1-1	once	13	CASSSERGTEAFF	TGTGCCAGTAGCAGTGAAAGGGGCACTGAAGCTTTCTTT
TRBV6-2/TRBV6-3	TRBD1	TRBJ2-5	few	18	CASRRDRMDRGYQETQYF	TGTGCCAGCAGAAGAGACAGAATGGACAGGGGATACCAAGAGACCCAGTACTTC
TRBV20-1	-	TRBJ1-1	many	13	CSAPGRRNTEAFF	TGCAGTGCTCCGGGACGGCGGAACACTGAAGCTTTCTTT
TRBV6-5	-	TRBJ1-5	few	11	CAGRVLQPQHF	TGTGCCGGCAGGGTCCTGCAGCCCCAGCATTTT
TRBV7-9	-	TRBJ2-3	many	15	CASSPILGGTDTQYF	TGTGCCAGCAGCCCTATCCTGGGGGGCACAGATACGCAGTATTTT
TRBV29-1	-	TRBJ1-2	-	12	CSVGSGGDGYTF	TGCAGCGTTGGATCGGGGGGCGATGGCTACACCTTC
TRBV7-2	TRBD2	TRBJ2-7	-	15	CASSLDSSGTYERYF	TGTGCCAGCAGCTTAGACTCTAGCGGGACCTACGAGCGGTACTTC
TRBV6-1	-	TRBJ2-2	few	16	CASSAYRGLNTGELFF	TGTGCCAGCAGTGCATACAGGGGACTAAACACCGGGGAGCTGTTTTTT
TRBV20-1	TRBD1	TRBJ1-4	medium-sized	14	CSAPGTGVNEKLFF	TGCAGTGCCCCCGGGACAGGGGTTAATGAAAAACTGTTTTTT
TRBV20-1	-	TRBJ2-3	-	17	CSARSHLGSWATDTQYF	TGCAGTGCTAGATCCCACTTGGGGAGCTGGGCCACAGATACGCAGTATTTT
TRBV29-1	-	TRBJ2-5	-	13	CSLQGQGWETQYF	TGCAGCCTTCAGGGGCAAGGGTGGGAGACCCAGTACTTC
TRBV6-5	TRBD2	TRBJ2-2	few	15	CASRGSGRVAGELFF	TGTGCCAGCAGAGGAAGCGGGAGGGTTGCCGGGGAGCTGTTTTTT
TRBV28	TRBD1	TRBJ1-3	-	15	CASSNTGEAGNTIYF	TGTGCCAGCAGCAATACAGGGGAGGCTGGAAACACCATATATTTT
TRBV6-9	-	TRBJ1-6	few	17	CASSPQRGSSYNSPLHF	TGTGCCAGCAGTCCCCAAAGGGGGAGCTCCTATAATTCACCCCTCCACTTT
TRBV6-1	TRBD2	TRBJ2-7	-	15	CASSYLASGRNEQYF	TGTGCCAGCAGTTACCTGGCTAGCGGGAGGAACGAGCAGTACTTC
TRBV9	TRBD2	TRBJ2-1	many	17	CASSVDPIPTSGREVFF	TGTGCCAGCAGCGTAGATCCCATCCCGACTAGCGGGAGAGAGGTGTTCTTC
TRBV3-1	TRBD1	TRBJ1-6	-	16	CASSQLNRGRNSPLHF	TGTGCCAGCAGCCAACTAAACAGGGGGCGGAATTCACCCCTCCACTTT
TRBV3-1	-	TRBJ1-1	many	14	CASSPVPGVAEAFF	TGTGCCAGCAGCCCTGTCCCGGGGGTAGCTGAAGCTTTCTTT
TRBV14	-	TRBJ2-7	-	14	CASSKDWTAYEQYF	TGTGCCAGCAGCAAAGATTGGACAGCCTACGAGCAGTACTTC
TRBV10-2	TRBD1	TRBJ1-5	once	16	CASSPGTGVGNQPQHF	TGTGCCAGCAGTCCCGGGACAGGGGTGGGCAATCAGCCCCAGCATTTT
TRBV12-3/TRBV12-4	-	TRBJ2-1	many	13	CASTRGEYNEQFF	TGTGCCAGCACCAGGGGGGAATACAATGAGCAGTTCTTC
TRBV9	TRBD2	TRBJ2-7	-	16	CASSVASGSQPYEQYF	TGTGCCAGCAGCGTAGCTAGCGGAAGCCAGCCCTACGAGCAGTACTTC
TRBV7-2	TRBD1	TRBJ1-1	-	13	CASRSPPNRGAFF	TGTGCCAGCCGATCCCCGCCCAACAGGGGCGCTTTCTTT
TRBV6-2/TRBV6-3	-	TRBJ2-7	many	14	CASNTLYPSYEQYF	TGTGCCAGCAATACTCTCTACCCCTCCTACGAGCAGTACTTC